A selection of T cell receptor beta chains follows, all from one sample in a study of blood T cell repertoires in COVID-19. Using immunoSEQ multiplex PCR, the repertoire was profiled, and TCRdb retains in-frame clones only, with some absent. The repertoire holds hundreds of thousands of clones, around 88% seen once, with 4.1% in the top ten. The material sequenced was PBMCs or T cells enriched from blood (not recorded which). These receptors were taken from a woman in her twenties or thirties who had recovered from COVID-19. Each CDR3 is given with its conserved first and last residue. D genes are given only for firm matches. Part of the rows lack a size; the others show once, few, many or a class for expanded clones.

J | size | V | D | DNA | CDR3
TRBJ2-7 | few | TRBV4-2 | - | TGTGCCAGCAGCCAAGATCGTGGGGCAGCGGGTAGGCTCTACGAGCAGTACTTC | CASSQDRGAAGRLYEQYF
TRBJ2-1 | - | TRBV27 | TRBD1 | TGTGCCAGCCACCAATCGGACAGGGGGCTGAATGAGCAGTTCTTC | CASHQSDRGLNEQFF
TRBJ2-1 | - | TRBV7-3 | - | TGTGCCAGCAGAGCTCCAGGGGGGAGCAATGAGCAGTTCTTC | CASRAPGGSNEQFF
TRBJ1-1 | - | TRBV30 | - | TGTGCCTGGAACACCCAATACAACACTGAAGCTTTCTTT | CAWNTQYNTEAFF
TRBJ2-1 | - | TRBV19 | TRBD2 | TGTGCCAGTAGTACCCCCGGGACTAGCGCGTACAATGAGCAGTTCTTC | CASSTPGTSAYNEQFF
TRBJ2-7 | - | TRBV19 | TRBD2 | TGTGCCAGTAGCCTCCGGGCGGGAGACCCTTACGAGCAGTACTTC | CASSLRAGDPYEQYF
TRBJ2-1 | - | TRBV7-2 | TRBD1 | TGTGCCAGCAGCTTCGGGGACAGGGCCGATGAGCAGTTCTTC | CASSFGDRADEQFF
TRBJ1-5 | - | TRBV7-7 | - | TGTGCTAGCAGCTCCGAAGTAGTCCTCTATAGCAATCAGCCCCAGCATTTT | CASSSEVVLYSNQPQHF
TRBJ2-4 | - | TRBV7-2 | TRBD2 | TGTGCCAGCAGCTTAGGCGGGAGTGGAAACATTCAGTACTTC | CASSLGGSGNIQYF
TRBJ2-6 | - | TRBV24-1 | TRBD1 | TGTGCCACCTCCAGGACAGGGGCCTCTGGGGCCAACGTCCTGACTTTC | CATSRTGASGANVLTF
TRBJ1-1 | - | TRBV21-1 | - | TGTGCCAGAGAGGGGGGGCGTACTGAAGCTTTCTTT | CAREGGRTEAFF
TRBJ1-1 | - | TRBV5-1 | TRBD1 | TGCGCCAGTACACCACAGGGGGCGAACACTGAAGCTTTCTTT | CASTPQGANTEAFF
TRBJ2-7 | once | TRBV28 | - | TGTGCCAGCAGTTCGGGTCTTTCCTACGAGCAGTACTTC | CASSSGLSYEQYF
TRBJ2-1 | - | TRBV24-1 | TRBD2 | TGTGCCACCAGTGATCGGTCTTCTAGCGGAGAGAAGTTCTTC | CATSDRSSSGEKFF
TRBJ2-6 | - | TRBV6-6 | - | TGTGCCACCCAGGACTCTGGGGCCAACGTCCTGACTTTC | CATQDSGANVLTF
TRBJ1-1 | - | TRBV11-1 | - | TGTGCCAGCAGCTCCCGGACAGAGAACACTGAAGCTTTCTTT | CASSSRTENTEAFF
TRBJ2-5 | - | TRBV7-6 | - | TGTGCCAGCAGCTTAGCTTTTTCGCGGAGAAACCAAGAGACCCAGTACTTC | CASSLAFSRRNQETQYF
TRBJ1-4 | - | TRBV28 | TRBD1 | TGTGCCAGCAGTCCGCCGGACAGGGGACATGAAAAACTGTTTTTT | CASSPPDRGHEKLFF
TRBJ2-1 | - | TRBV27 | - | TGTGCCAGCAGTTTATGGGGGGAATTCTACAATGAGCAGTTCTTC | CASSLWGEFYNEQFF
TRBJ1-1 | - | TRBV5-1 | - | TGCGCCAGCAGCTTTTCCCCTTTGTCGAACACTGAAGCTTTCTTT | CASSFSPLSNTEAFF
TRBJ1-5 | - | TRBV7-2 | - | TGTGCCAGCAGCTTCAGTCCAAACCAGCCCCAGCATTTT | CASSFSPNQPQHF
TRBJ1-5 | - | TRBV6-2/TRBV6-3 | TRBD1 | TGTGCCAGCAGTACCGTCATTCACCTCCCGGGACAGGGAGAAAATCAGCCCCAGCATTTT | CASSTVIHLPGQGENQPQHF
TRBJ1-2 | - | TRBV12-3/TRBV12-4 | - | TGTGCCAGCAGTCGGGACCAGGGGTATGGCTACACCTTC | CASSRDQGYGYTF
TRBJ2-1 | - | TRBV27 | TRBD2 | TGTGCCAGCAGTCTGCTACTAGCGGGAGTATACAATGAGCAGTTCTTC | CASSLLLAGVYNEQFF
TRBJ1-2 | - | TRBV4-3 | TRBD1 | TGCGCCAGCAGCCAAGATAGAGGACAGGGCAACTATGGCTACACCTTC | CASSQDRGQGNYGYTF
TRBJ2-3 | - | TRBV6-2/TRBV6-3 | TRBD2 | TGTGCCAGCAGTTACGGGAGGGCCTCAGATACGCAGTATTTT | CASSYGRASDTQYF
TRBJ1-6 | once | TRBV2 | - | TGTGCCAGCAGTGAACTAGGACAGAGCTCCTATAATTCACCCCTCCACTTT | CASSELGQSSYNSPLHF
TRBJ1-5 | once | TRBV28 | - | TGTGCCAGCGGAGGGACGGGCAATCAGCCCCAGCATTTT | CASGGTGNQPQHF
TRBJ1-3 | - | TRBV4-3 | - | TGCGCCAGCTCCCGGGGCTCTGGAAACACCATATATTTT | CASSRGSGNTIYF
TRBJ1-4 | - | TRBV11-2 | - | TGTGCCAGCAGCTTAGACGGTGCAACTAATGAAAAACTGTTTTTT | CASSLDGATNEKLFF
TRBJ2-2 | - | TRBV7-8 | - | TGTGCCAGCAGCCCCGTGTCCGGGGAGCTGTTTTTT | CASSPVSGELFF
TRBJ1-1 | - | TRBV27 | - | TGTGCCAGCAGTTTATCGCAGGGCGCTATAACCGTCGCTTTCTTT | CASSLSQGAITVAFF
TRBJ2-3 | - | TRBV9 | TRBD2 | TGTGCCAGCAGCGCGTTTAGCGGGACTAGCACAGATACGCAGTATTTT | CASSAFSGTSTDTQYF
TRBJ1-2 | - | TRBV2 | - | TGTGCCAGCAGTGTAGAACAGGGCAGAAACTATGGCTACACCTTC | CASSVEQGRNYGYTF
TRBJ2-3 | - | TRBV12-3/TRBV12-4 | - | TGTGCCAGCAGTCCGGGACACACAGATACGCAGTATTTT | CASSPGHTDTQYF
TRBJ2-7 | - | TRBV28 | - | TGTGCCAGCAGTTTACTAGGGGTCACGAACTACGAGCAGTACTTC | CASSLLGVTNYEQYF
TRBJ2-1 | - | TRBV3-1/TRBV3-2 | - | TGTGCCAGCAGTTCCGCCCACCTAACCAATGAGCAGTTCTTC | CASSSAHLTNEQFF
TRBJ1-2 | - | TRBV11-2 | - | TGTGCCAGCAGCCTCCACACAGACTATGGCTACACCTTC | CASSLHTDYGYTF
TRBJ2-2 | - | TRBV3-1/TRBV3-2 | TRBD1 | TGTGCCAGCAGTCCCGGGACAGCAGTCACCGGGGAGCTGTTTTTT | CASSPGTAVTGELFF
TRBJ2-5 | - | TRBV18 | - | TGTGCCAGCTCACCCCTCAGCGGTCAAGAGACCCAGTACTTC | CASSPLSGQETQYF